A single sample is the source of the 11 T cell receptor beta chains below, sequenced in a study of T-cell reconstitution after alpha-beta-depleted transplantation in children. This sample's TCRbeta library carried unique molecular identifier barcodes. TCRdb re-analysed the PCR reads in MiXCR, keeping a single row per CDR3 protein. The sample records under 250,000 distinct CDR3 sequences, roughly 7.1% being singletons. The sample here was PBMCs, taken before TCRalphabeta/CD19-depleted stem cell transplant. These receptors were collected from a boy aged 2 to 10 with acute lymphoblastic leukemia, due to receive a stem cell transplant.

At least ten counts were recorded for this clonotype. The V and J genes are TRBV7-9 and TRBJ2-1; D gene ambiguous. This CDR3 has 15 residues. Germline CDR1 is SEHNR and CDR2 is FQNEAQ (reference sequence). The ends were cut back, 5 bases at V and 0 bases at J, with 11 bases in the middle. The CDR3 is CASSRVSTSYNEQFF. The DNA of the CDR3 is TGTGCCAGCAGCAGAGTATCAACCTCCTACAATGAGCAGTTCTTC. The entire variable domain, with the rest obtained from reference TRBV7-9 and TRBJ2-1, is as follows: DTGVSQNPRHKITKRGQNVTFRCDPISEHNRLYWYRQTLGQGPEFLTYFQNEAQLEKSRLLSDRFSAERPKGSFSTLEIQRTEQGDSAMYLCASSRVSTSYNEQFFGPGTRLTVL.

This clonotype has just a few counts. The chain couples TRBV19 to TRBJ2-1, with D possibly TRBD2 on 6 matching bases. CDR1 is LNHDA, CDR2 SQIVND, per germline (reference sequence). Trimming left V 5 bases short and J 9 bases short, with 17 bases between. This CDR3 is 14 amino acids long. CDR3 nucleotides: TGTGCCAGTAGTCTGGGGGAGGCGGGGTCTGAGCAGTTCTTC. It yields the protein CASSLGEAGSEQFF.

This clonotype came up many times. The chain joins TRBV12-3 or TRBV12-4 to TRBJ1-1; D might be TRBD1 (5 bases). The CDR3 loop spans 14 amino acids. Between the trimmed V and J ends, which lost 2 bases and 7 bases, there was a span of 14 bases. The CDR3 bases are TGTGCCAGCAGTTTACAAGGGGTAGAGAGTGAAGCTTTCTTT. Translation gives CASSLQGVESEAFF.

This chain uses TRBV21-1 with TRBJ1-6; whether TRBD1, the table's D call, matches the DNA was not checked. TRBV21-1 is given as a pseudogene. This CDR3 region has 20 residues. CDR3 in amino acids: CASSNQGEFKHRSYNSPLHF. In DNA, the CDR3 is TGTGCCAGCAGCAACCAAGGGGAATTTAAGCACCGCTCCTATAATTCACCCCTCCACTTT.

This clonotype appeared many times. The J gene is TRBJ2-7, the V gene TRBV29-1, with D perhaps TRBD1 (5 bases). Trimming took off 1 base at V and 6 bases at J, with 10 bases between the two ends. This CDR3 is built from 12 residues. The germline V gene has CDR1 SQVTM and CDR2 ANQGSEA. Written as DNA, the CDR3 is TGCAGCGTTGAAGCTGACAGCTCCGAGCAGTACTTC. Translation: CSVEADSSEQYF.

This chain joins TRBV28 and TRBJ2-1; D gene uncertain. CDR3 length equals 14 residues. Germline CDR1 MDHEN, CDR2 SYDVKM. Trimming left V 6 bases short and J 6 bases short, with 15 bases between. CDR3 amino acids: CASRDHVGPNEQFF. The CDR3 DNA follows: TGTGCCAGCAGGGATCACGTGGGTCCCAATGAGCAGTTCTTC.

This clonotype was recorded a few times. The V gene is TRBV2, the J gene TRBJ2-1; TRBD2 aligns across 9 bases. The CDR3 spans 15 residues. Germline assignment: CDR1 SNHLY and CDR2 FYNNEI. V trimming: 1 base; J trimming: 6 bases; junction bases outside the gene matches: 4. Here the CDR3 reads CASSEEAGGPNEQFF. CDR3 bases: TGTGCCAGCAGTGAAGAAGCGGGAGGCCCCAATGAGCAGTTCTTC. The whole variable domain, filled in from reference TRBV2 and TRBJ2-1, reads EPEVTQTPSHQVTQMGQEVILRCVPISNHLYFYWYRQILGQKVEFLVSFYNNEISEKSEIFDDQFSVERPDGSNFTLKIRSTKLEDSAMYFCASSEEAGGPNEQFFGPGTRLTVL.

This clonotype was detected ten times or more. The chain recombines TRBV4-2 with TRBJ2-5; tentatively, D is TRBD1 or TRBD2 (6 bases each). Between the trimmed V and J ends, which lost 1 base and 2 bases, there was a span of 17 bases. Germline CDR1 and CDR2: LGHNA and YNFKEQ. This CDR3 spans 17 amino acids. CDR3 region: CASSQGFGGPPQETQYF. CDR3 coding DNA: TGTGCCAGCAGCCAAGGGTTTGGGGGGCCACCACAAGAGACCCAGTACTTC.

This clonotype was detected ten times or more. V gene TRBV12-3 or TRBV12-4 combines with J gene TRBJ1-1; no clear D. Trimming removed 2 bases from V and 4 bases from J, with 11 bases in between. The CDR3 runs 14 residues. CDR3 nucleotide sequence: TGTGCCAGCAGTTTAAGTCCCCCGGGCACTGAAGCTTTCTTT. Translation: CASSLSPPGTEAFF.

At least ten counts were recorded for this clonotype. J is TRBJ1-1 and V is TRBV2; a weak D match, TRBD1 (5 bases). The CDR3 runs to 12 residues. Trimming shortened V by 6 bases and J by 7 bases, and 12 bases separated the two germline ends. Germline CDR1 and CDR2: SNHLY and FYNNEI. The CDR3 bases are TGTGCCAGCAGGGTTGACAGCGGTGAAGCTTTCTTT. This translates into CASRVDSGEAFF.

This clonotype was counted at least ten times. The gene calls are TRBV12-3 or TRBV12-4 and TRBJ2-1, with unresolved D. CDR3 length: 14 amino acids. V lost 2 bases and J 2 bases, leaving 7 bases between the germline ends. The CDR3 is CASSLLPTYNEQFF. CDR3 coding DNA: TGTGCCAGCAGTTTACTACCCACCTACAATGAGCAGTTCTTC.